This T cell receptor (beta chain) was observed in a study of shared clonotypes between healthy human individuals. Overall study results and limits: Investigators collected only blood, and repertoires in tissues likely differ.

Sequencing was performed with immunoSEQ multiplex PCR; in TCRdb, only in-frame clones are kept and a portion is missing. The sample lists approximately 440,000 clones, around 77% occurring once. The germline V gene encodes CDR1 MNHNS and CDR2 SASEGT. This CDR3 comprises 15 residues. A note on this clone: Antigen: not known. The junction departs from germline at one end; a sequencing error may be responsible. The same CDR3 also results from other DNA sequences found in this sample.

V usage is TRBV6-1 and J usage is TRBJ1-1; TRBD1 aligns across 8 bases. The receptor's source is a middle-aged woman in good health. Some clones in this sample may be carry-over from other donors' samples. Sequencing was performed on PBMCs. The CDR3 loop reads CASSVLRGRNTEAFF. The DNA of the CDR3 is TGTGCCAGCAGTGTACTCAGGGGGCGGAACACTGAAGCCTTCTTT.